This is a list of T cell receptor beta chains from one sample in a study of blood T cells in healthy people across ages. TCRdb re-called the 5' RACE reads through MiXCR, storing one row per CDR3 protein. The top ten clones hold roughly 17% of a sample with around 900,000 distinct CDR3 sequences, about 30% of them seen once. Source material: blood. All receptors come from a woman of 80 years or more in good health. Both conserved end residues are part of each CDR3. D genes are given only for firm matches. Clone size is stated in some rows and not others, as once, few, many or a class when expanded.

>TRBV11-2|TRBD1|TRBJ2-5|many
CASSLGGTGSETQYF
TGTGCCAGCAGCTTAGGGGGGACAGGGAGTGAGACCCAGTACTTC
>TRBV7-9|NA|TRBJ1-6|many
CASSPNNSPLHF
TGTGCCAGCAGCCCGAATAATTCACCCCTCCACTTT
>TRBV7-8|NA|TRBJ2-3|many
CASSPKDTQYF
TGTGCCAGCAGCCCCAAGGATACGCAGTATTTT
>TRBV6-5|TRBD1|TRBJ1-2|many
CASRSTGEKGYGYTF
TGTGCCAGCCGCTCCACAGGGGAGAAGGGCTATGGCTACACCTTC
>TRBV20-1|NA|TRBJ1-4|NA
CSARSGRGASNEKLFF
TGCAGTGCTAGAAGTGGTCGGGGGGCATCTAATGAAAAACTGTTTTTT
>TRBV20-1|NA|TRBJ2-5|many
CSARRGEETQYF
TGCAGTGCTAGACGAGGGGAAGAGACCCAGTACTTC
>TRBV18|NA|TRBJ2-5|few
CASSPSYLEGETQYF
TGTGCCAGCTCACCGTCGTACCTGGAAGGAGAGACCCAGTACTTC
>TRBV7-2|TRBD1|TRBJ2-7|many
CASSSQTGSSNEQYF
TGTGCCAGCAGCTCCCAGACAGGGTCCTCGAACGAGCAGTACTTC
>TRBV6-2/TRBV6-3|NA|TRBJ1-1|NA
CASSYPRGGLGTEAFF
TGTGCCAGCAGTTACCCCAGGGGTGGGCTTGGCACTGAAGCTTTCTTT
>TRBV12-3/TRBV12-4|NA|TRBJ2-3|NA
CASSQRVGPDTQYF
TGTGCCAGCAGTCAGCGAGTGGGCCCAGATACGCAGTATTTT
>TRBV7-9|TRBD1|TRBJ2-5|NA
CASSSPTGVGETQYF
TGTGCCAGCAGCTCTCCGACAGGGGTTGGAGAGACCCAGTACTTC
>TRBV4-3|NA|TRBJ2-7|NA
CASSQDSGYPYEQYF
TGCGCCAGCAGCCAAGATTCAGGGTACCCCTACGAGCAGTACTTC
>TRBV20-1|NA|TRBJ1-4|many
CSARRRGVEKLFF
TGCAGTGCTAGACGTCGGGGAGTGGAAAAACTGTTTTTT
>TRBV28|TRBD2|TRBJ2-3|few
CASSSSTLRTSGSRTQYF
TGTGCCAGCAGTTCGAGTACCCTCAGGACTAGCGGGTCCCGTACGCAGTATTTT
>TRBV28|NA|TRBJ1-2|few
CASGTQVHTPYGYTF
TGTGCCAGTGGCACCCAGGTTCATACCCCCTATGGCTACACCTTC
>TRBV4-3|TRBD1|TRBJ2-5|many
CASSQTLDRGIAETQYF
TGCGCCAGCAGCCAAACTCTAGACAGGGGAATTGCAGAGACCCAGTACTTC
>TRBV27|NA|TRBJ2-1|few
CASSFQGGREQFF
TGTGCCAGCAGTTTCCAGGGTGGCCGTGAGCAGTTCTTC
>TRBV10-3|NA|TRBJ1-2|few
CAISDPSLDSYTF
TGTGCCATCAGTGACCCTTCGCTTGACAGCTACACCTTC
>TRBV20-1|NA|TRBJ2-4|NA
CSASDYLTKNMQYF
TGCAGTGCATCGGACTACTTAACCAAAAACATGCAGTACTTC